Shown below are 19 T cell receptor beta chains from a single sample sequenced in a study of technical replicates of blood from a handful of donors. The protocol was immunoSEQ multiplex PCR, while the TCRdb copy is restricted to in-frame clones and leaves out a portion. The sample holds some 80,000 clones, 96% seen once. Material for sequencing was T cells isolated from PBMCs. Receptor source: a human donor in good health.

The V and J genes are TRBV4-1 and TRBJ1-1; D ambiguous. CDR3 length equals 14 residues. Germline V CDR1 and CDR2: MGHRA, YSYEKL. Trimming left V 5 bases short and J 8 bases short, with 18 bases between. CDR3 in DNA: TGCGCCAGCAGCGTAGCTGAGGCCCGAGGCGAAGCTTTCTTT. Amino acids: CASSVAEARGEAFF.

The chain recombines TRBV27 with TRBJ1-5; D is unclear. Germline V CDR1 and CDR2: MNHEY, SMNVEV (reference sequence). This CDR3 region has 14 residues. V was pared by 4 bases and J by 5 bases, with 12 bases between. The CDR3 DNA is TGTGCCAGCAGTTCCCCCCCAGGATATCAGCCCCAGCATTTT. Amino acid sequence: CASSSPPGYQPQHF.

The chain combines TRBV18 with TRBJ1-2; 10 positions match TRBD1. V lost 3 bases and J lost 7; bases outside the gene matches: 5. In germline, CDR1 is KGHSH, CDR2 LQKENI. The CDR3 extends over 14 amino acids. CDR3 loop: CASSPSGQGIGYTF. Written as DNA, the CDR3 is TGTGCCAGCTCACCGTCGGGACAGGGGATTGGCTACACCTTC.

The chain couples TRBV6-5 to TRBJ2-1, with D possibly TRBD2 on 5 matching bases. The V gene's germline CDR1 is MNHEY and CDR2 SVGAGI. CDR3 size: 13 residues. Trimming removed 0 bases from V and 6 bases from J, with 6 bases in between. Here the CDR3 DNA reads TGTGCCAGCAGTTACTCGAGCGGCAATGAGCAGTTCTTC. The encoded protein is CASSYSSGNEQFF.

J is TRBJ2-7 and V is TRBV5-1; tentatively, D is TRBD1 (6 bases). From germline, CDR1 is SGHRS and CDR2 YFSETQ. V was pared by 4 bases and J by 0 bases, with 8 bases between. The CDR3 length is 13 residues. The DNA for the CDR3 is TGCGCCAGCAGCCTGACAGGCTCCTACGAGCAGTACTTC. Protein product: CASSLTGSYEQYF.

The rearrangement joins TRBV27 to TRBJ1-1, with D perhaps matching TRBD1 (5 bases). V was cut by 5 bases and J by 1 base, with 11 bases left in between. Germline assignment: CDR1 MNHEY and CDR2 SMNVEV (reference sequence). The CDR3 consists of 14 residues. The CDR3 DNA reads TGTGCCAGCAGTCCCCTGGGGGGGAACACTGAAGCTTTCTTT. Encoded protein: CASSPLGGNTEAFF.

DNA of the CDR3: TGCGCCAGCAGCTTGCTTTCAGGACCAGGGGAGAATGAGCAGTTCTTC. The encoded protein is CASSLLSGPGENEQFF. The J gene is TRBJ2-1, the V gene TRBV5-1; tentative D call: TRBD1 (6 bases). The ends were cut back, 1 base at V and 7 bases at J, with 18 bases in the middle. Germline V CDR1 and CDR2: SGHRS, YFSETQ. The CDR3 extends over 16 amino acids.

This clone was detected only once. The chain carries TRBV11-3 and TRBJ2-7, with a weak D call TRBD1 (5 bases). V was trimmed by 4 bases and J by 0 bases, leaving 13 bases between them. This CDR3 region has 15 residues. In germline, CDR1 is SGHNT, CDR2 YENEEA. The CDR3 DNA reads as TGTGCCAGCAGCTCGTTGTTTGGGGCCTCCTACGAGCAGTACTTC. Its translation is CASSSLFGASYEQYF.

The V and J genes are TRBV5-1 and TRBJ2-6; no reliable D call. Looked up from germline, CDR1 is SGHRS and CDR2 is YFSETQ. The V end lost 0 bases, the J end lost 0 bases, and 7 bases lay between the germline ends. This CDR3 spans 16 amino acids. The CDR3 bases are TGCGCCAGCAGCTTGGGCAGTATCTCTGGGGCCAACGTCCTGACTTTC. Protein: CASSLGSISGANVLTF.

J is TRBJ2-7 and V is TRBV28; TRBD1 is a possible D gene (6 bases). The CDR3 covers 14 residues. CDR1 is MDHEN and CDR2 is SYDVKM in the germline V gene. Trimming shortened V by 5 bases and J by 0 bases, and 11 bases separated the two germline ends. The CDR3 reads CASSPMDSSYEQYF. As DNA, the CDR3 is TGTGCCAGCAGTCCCATGGACAGCTCCTACGAGCAGTACTTC.

V usage is TRBV28 and J usage is TRBJ1-2; D ambiguous. Germline lookup yields CDR1 MDHEN and CDR2 SYDVKM. There are 14 residues in the CDR3. Trimming took 3 bases from V and 4 from J, leaving 12 bases between them. The CDR3 DNA sequence: TGTGCCAGCAGTTTGCGAGGGAGGGCCTATGGCTACACCTTC. It translates to CASSLRGRAYGYTF.

The chain carries TRBV30 and TRBJ1-1; a weak D match, TRBD1 (6 bases). V gave up 5 bases and J gave up 8 bases, with 21 bases separating them. Germline CDR1 and CDR2: GTSNPN and SVGIG (reference sequence). There are 14 residues in the CDR3. This CDR3 is CAWARGQGVDEAFF. CDR3 nucleotides: TGTGCCTGGGCCCGGGGACAAGGGGTCGACGAAGCTTTCTTT.

The V and J genes are TRBV5-1 and TRBJ2-5, with 13 nucleotides matching TRBD2. Trimming cost V 4 bases and J 5 bases; bases outside gene matches: 8. The germline gives CDR1 SGHRS, CDR2 YFSETQ. This CDR3 has 16 residues. The CDR3: CASSAGLAGARETQYF. The DNA of the CDR3 is TGCGCCAGCAGCGCTGGACTAGCGGGAGCTCGTGAGACCCAGTACTTC. The full variable domain, with the rest looked up from reference TRBV5-1 and TRBJ2-5, is KAGVTQTPRYLIKTRGQQVTLSCSPISGHRSVSWYQQTPGQGLQFLFEYFSETQRNKGNFPGRFSGRQFSNSRSEMNVSTLELGDSALYLCASSAGLAGARETQYFGPGTRLLVL.

CDR3 nucleotide sequence: TGTGCCAGCAGTGAATATGGGCTAGCAGCTAGCACAGATACGCAGTATTTT. It is translated as CASSEYGLAASTDTQYF. The rearrangement uses TRBV25-1 and TRBJ2-3; D might be TRBD2 (5 bases). This CDR3 has 17 amino acids. V was cut by 0 bases and J by 0 bases, with 13 bases left in between. The germline CDR1 and CDR2 sequences are MGHDK and SYGVNS.

The chain has TRBV11-3 and TRBJ2-7; D is possibly TRBD1 (6 bases). The CDR3 loop spans 12 amino acids. The germline gives CDR1 SGHNT, CDR2 YENEEA. With 5 bases removed from V and 6 bases from J, the gap between germline ends came to 11 bases. DNA for the CDR3: TGTGCCAGCAGCGGGGACACCCTCGAGCAGTACTTC. This gives the protein CASSGDTLEQYF. Variable domain in full (rest from reference TRBV11-3 and TRBJ2-7): EAGVVQSPRYKIIEKKQPVAFWCNPISGHNTLYWYLQNLGQGPELLIRYENEEAVDDSQLPKDRFSAERLKGVDSTLKIQPAELGDSAVYLCASSGDTLEQYFGPGTRLTVT.

CDR3 sequence (DNA): TGTGCCAGCAGTTGCGACACAGGGGTGGGCACTGAAGCTTTCTTT. Its protein is CASSCDTGVGTEAFF. The V call is TRBV6-7, the J call TRBJ1-1; 7 bases fit TRBD1. TRBV6-7 is treated as an ORF (open reading frame) with a function not yet certain. The CDR3 covers 15 residues. The V segment lost 4 bases and the J segment 4 bases; nucleotides outside the gene matches: 9.

The rearrangement uses TRBV10-1 and TRBJ2-5; tentatively, D is TRBD1 (6 bases). V lost 2 bases, J lost 5 bases, and 21 bases lay in between. This CDR3 is built from 17 residues. The germline V gene has CDR1 WNHNN and CDR2 SYGVQD (reference sequence). The DNA of the CDR3 is TGCGCCAGCAGTGAGGGCAGGGGCAGGGAACGGTTCGAGACCCAGTACTTC. It translates to CASSEGRGRERFETQYF.

V gene TRBV27 combines with J gene TRBJ1-2; 8 bases align to TRBD1. The junction had 8 bases not matched to a gene; V was cut back by 6 bases and J by 8 bases. This CDR3 is built from 13 residues. Looked up from germline, CDR1 is MNHEY and CDR2 is SMNVEV (reference sequence). CDR3 amino acids: CASSQVTGVGYTF. CDR3 bases: TGTGCCAGCAGCCAAGTGACAGGGGTGGGCTACACCTTC.

J is TRBJ2-3 and V is TRBV5-1, with D perhaps matching TRBD2 (5 bases). The CDR3 length is 14 residues. The V end lost 0 bases, the J end lost 0 bases, and 5 bases lay between the germline ends. Germline CDR1 SGHRS, CDR2 YFSETQ. Here the CDR3 reads CASSLGTSTDTQYF. The CDR3 bases are TGCGCCAGCAGCTTGGGGACTAGCACAGATACGCAGTATTTT.